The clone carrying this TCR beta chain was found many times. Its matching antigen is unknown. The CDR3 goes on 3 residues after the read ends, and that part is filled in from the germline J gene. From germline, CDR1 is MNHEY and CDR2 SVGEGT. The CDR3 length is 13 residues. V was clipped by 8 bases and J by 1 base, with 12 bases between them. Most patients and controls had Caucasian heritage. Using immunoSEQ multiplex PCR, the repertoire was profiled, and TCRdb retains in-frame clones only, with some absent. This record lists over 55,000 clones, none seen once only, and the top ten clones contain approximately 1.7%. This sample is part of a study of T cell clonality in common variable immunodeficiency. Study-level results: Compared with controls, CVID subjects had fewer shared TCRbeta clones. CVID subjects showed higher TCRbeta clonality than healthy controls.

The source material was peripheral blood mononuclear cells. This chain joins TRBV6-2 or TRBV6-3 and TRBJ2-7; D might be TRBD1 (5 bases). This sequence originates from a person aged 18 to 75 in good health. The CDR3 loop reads CASGLQGSYEQYF. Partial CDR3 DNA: TGTGCCAGCGGCCTGCAGGGATCCTACGAG.